This T cell receptor beta chain is from a study of blood T cell repertoires in COVID-19. Across the whole study: Donors in the United States, Italy and Spain gave samples during acute or convalescent COVID-19. From T cells, B-cell-depleted T cells, or PBMCs came the material, which was cDNA or gDNA.

Per the original methods: Amplification with reference gene primers provided the estimates of nucleated cell counts. The data were produced by immunoSEQ multiplex PCR, yet TCRdb's version contains in-frame clones alone and is incomplete. V and J calls and clone size follow that table, whereas D and trimming were derived from the DNA. The table shows around 130,000 clones, with approximately 81% occurring only once. Deletions cut 3 bases from V and 8 bases from J, with 7 bases between. The CDR3 runs 12 residues. The clonotype originates from a man aged 60-69 years with acute or convalescent COVID-19. The chain employs TRBV12-3 or TRBV12-4 and TRBJ2-2, with unresolved D. What was sequenced was peripheral blood. The CDR3 sequence: CASSFPSGELFF. CDR3 bases: TGTGCCAGCAGTTTCCCTAGTGGGGAGCTGTTTTTT.